Presented here are 24 T cell receptor beta chains from one specimen sequenced in a study of CD8 T cells in ankylosing spondylitis. A single record per CDR3 protein comes from TCRdb applying MiXCR to the 5' RACE reads. This table holds hundreds of thousands of distinct CDR3 sequences, about 26% found once. Sequencing was performed on blood, either unsorted or a sorted T cell fraction (not recorded which). The source is a male donor with ankylosing spondylitis or in good health (not recorded which).

The chain combines TRBV5-5 with TRBJ2-3; D unclear. Trimming left V 1 base short and J 5 bases short, with 2 bases between. This CDR3 contains 11 residues. The germline V gene has CDR1 SGHKS and CDR2 YYEKEE (reference sequence). For the CDR3, the DNA is TGTGCCAGCAGCTTGATAGATACGCAGTATTTT. This encodes CASSLIDTQYF.

In this sample, this clonotype turned up many times. The rearrangement links TRBV7-8 to TRBJ2-3, with 7 bases lining up with TRBD2. The CDR3 totals 16 residues. Trimming at V came to 5 bases and at J to 3 bases, leaving 11 bases not matched to a gene. Germline loops: CDR1 SGHVS, CDR2 FQNEAQ. Here the CDR3 reads CASSHVWAGATDTQYF. Here the CDR3 DNA reads TGTGCCAGCAGCCACGTCTGGGCGGGAGCAACAGATACGCAGTATTTT.

This clonotype was counted only a few times. V is TRBV7-8 and J is TRBJ2-5, with D unclear. CDR3 size: 13 residues. Germline V gives CDR1 SGHVS, CDR2 FQNEAQ. V lost 3 bases and J lost 1, with 6 bases in between. The CDR3 sequence is CASSFPRQETQYF. The CDR3 DNA reads as TGTGCCAGCAGCTTCCCTCGCCAAGAGACCCAGTACTTC.

This clonotype was seen more than once but under ten times. V and J are TRBV20-1 and TRBJ2-7, with 10 bases fitting TRBD2. CDR3 length: 15 amino acids. The V gene end was trimmed by 0 bases and the J gene end by 4 bases; junction bases not matched to a gene: 6. Germline assignment: CDR1 DFQATT and CDR2 SNEGSKA (reference sequence). The CDR3, as DNA: TGCAGTGCTAGAGACCCTAGCGGGAGAGTTTACGAGCAGTACTTC. Protein: CSARDPSGRVYEQYF.

The sample holds a few counts of this clonotype. The rearrangement joins TRBV5-1 to TRBJ2-7, with 7 bases lining up with TRBD2. Germline CDR1 is SGHRS and CDR2 is YFSETQ. The CDR3 covers 16 residues. V gave up 0 bases and J gave up 0 bases; unmatched junction bases: 6. In DNA, the CDR3 is TGCGCCAGCAGCTTGGATCTAGCGGCGAGCTCCTACGAGCAGTACTTC. Residues: CASSLDLAASSYEQYF.

The V and J genes are TRBV7-2 and TRBJ2-7; TRBD2 aligns across 8 bases. The CDR3 length is 14 residues. Germline V gene sequence: CDR1 SGHTA, CDR2 FQGNSA. Trimming at V came to 0 bases and at J to 4 bases, leaving 2 bases not matched to a gene. The chain's CDR3 is CASSLAGLDYEQYF. The CDR3 coding sequence is TGTGCCAGCAGCTTAGCGGGACTAGATTACGAGCAGTACTTC.

This clonotype occurred a few times. V and J are TRBV6-4 and TRBJ2-1, with TRBD2 identical over 11 bases. The junction had 4 bases not matched to a gene; V was cut back by 0 bases and J by 6 bases. Germline CDR1 MRHNA, CDR2 SNTAGT. The CDR3 is made up of 16 amino acids. CDR3 coding DNA: TGTGCCAGCAGTGACTCCGGACTAGCGGGTCGCAATGAGCAGTTCTTC. Its translation: CASSDSGLAGRNEQFF.

V is TRBV7-6 and J is TRBJ2-5, with unresolved D. Germline V gene data show CDR1 as SGHVS and CDR2 as FNYEAQ. Trimming left V 4 bases short and J 5 bases short, with 8 bases between. This CDR3 is built from 12 residues. The CDR3: CASSSQRETQYF. As DNA, the CDR3 is TGTGCCAGCAGCTCCCAACGGGAGACCCAGTACTTC.

The chain combines TRBV7-8 with TRBJ1-1; D is ambiguous. The CDR3 extends over 11 amino acids. Germline values: CDR1 SGHVS, CDR2 FQNEAQ. Trimming left V 1 base short and J 8 bases short, with 5 bases between. CDR3 amino acids: CASSLVTEAFF. The CDR3 DNA is TGTGCCAGCAGCTTAGTCACGGAAGCTTTCTTT.

This clonotype was recorded once. V and J are TRBV14 and TRBJ2-1, with TRBD1 matching 9 bases. Germline values: CDR1 SGHDN, CDR2 FVKESK. The length of the CDR3 is 15 residues. V trimming: 4 bases; J trimming: 2 bases; junction bases outside the gene matches: 3. CDR3 coding DNA: TGTGCCAGCAGCCCAAGGACAGGGGCCTACAATGAGCAGTTCTTC. This codes for CASSPRTGAYNEQFF.

This clonotype was detected ten times or more. This chain's CDR3 is CASSRTPSGDSTKNIQYF. The CDR3 DNA sequence: TGCGCCAGCAGCCGAACACCCTCAGGAGATTCTACCAAAAACATTCAGTACTTC. The chain couples TRBV4-3 to TRBJ2-4; D uncertain. In germline, CDR1 is LGHNA, CDR2 YSLEER. This CDR3 spans 18 amino acids. Trimming shortened V by 4 bases and J by 2 bases, and 21 bases separated the two germline ends.

Many counts were recorded for this clonotype. This rearrangement joins TRBV12-3 or TRBV12-4 to TRBJ2-7; perhaps TRBD1 as D (6 bases). The CDR3 totals 13 residues. Deletions cut 7 bases from V and 5 bases from J, with 15 bases between. This CDR3 reads CASTKDRSNEQYF. Here the CDR3 DNA reads TGTGCCAGCACTAAGGACAGATCGAACGAGCAGTACTTC.

This clonotype has at least ten counts. The rearrangement joins TRBV29-1 to TRBJ2-3; D might be TRBD2 (5 bases). The CDR3 covers 16 residues. Germline values: CDR1 SQVTM, CDR2 ANQGSEA. Trimming took off 0 bases at V and 0 bases at J, with 13 bases between the two ends. In nucleotides, the CDR3 is TGCAGCGTTGAAGAGAGGCGGGCTTCTAGCACAGATACGCAGTATTTT. It encodes CSVEERRASSTDTQYF.

This clonotype was counted ten times or more. This chain links TRBV6-5 with TRBJ2-7; perhaps TRBD1 as D (6 bases). The germline V gene encodes CDR1 MNHEY and CDR2 SVGAGI. CDR3 length: 16 amino acids. V dropped 0 bases and J dropped 4 bases, with 16 bases sitting between them. The DNA for the CDR3 is TGTGCCAGCAGTTACTCGTTCCCGGCAGGGGAGTACGAGCAGTACTTC. It translates to CASSYSFPAGEYEQYF.

This chain uses TRBV6-5 with TRBJ2-7, with unresolved D. CDR3 length: 14 residues. CDR1 is MNHEY and CDR2 is SVGAGI in the germline V gene. The V end was cut by 0 bases, the J end by 5 bases, with 11 bases between. The CDR3 loop reads CASSYSDSRDEQYF. CDR3 DNA sequence: TGTGCCAGCAGTTACTCGGATTCAAGGGACGAGCAGTACTTC.

The chain is built from TRBV20-1 and TRBJ1-5; D gene ambiguous. In germline, CDR1 is DFQATT, CDR2 SNEGSKA (reference sequence). The V gene lost 0 bases and the J gene lost 3 bases, with 9 bases spanning the gap. This CDR3 spans 14 amino acids. CDR3 nucleotide sequence: TGCAGTGCTAGAGATCGGAGAAACAATCAGCCCCAGCATTTT. Its translation is CSARDRRNNQPQHF.

This clonotype was detected once. CDR3 region: CSVGGGRGTGELFF. The CDR3 bases are TGCAGCGTGGGGGGCGGGAGAGGTACCGGGGAGCTGTTTTTT. V is TRBV29-1 and J is TRBJ2-2; D is possibly TRBD2 (7 bases). Trimming cost V 6 bases and J 5 bases, with 16 bases left between them. Germline V gene data show CDR1 as SQVTM and CDR2 as ANQGSEA. CDR3 length: 14 residues.

Many counts were recorded for this clonotype. This chain uses TRBV12-3 or TRBV12-4 with TRBJ1-1, with D possibly TRBD1 on 6 matching bases. The CDR3 totals 12 residues. With 6 bases removed from V and 6 bases from J, the gap between germline ends came to 11 bases. In DNA, the CDR3 is TGTGCCAGCAGACGGGACATAGCTGAAGCTTTCTTT. Translated: CASRRDIAEAFF.

Many counts were recorded for this clonotype. This chain links TRBV6-5 with TRBJ2-3; D might be TRBD2 (5 bases). CDR3 size: 17 residues. Germline CDR1 is MNHEY and CDR2 is SVGAGI. The V end lost 0 bases, the J end lost 7 bases, and 20 bases lay between the germline ends. CDR3 bases: TGTGCCAGCAGTTACTCGATTAAAGCGGCGACGGGTCATACGCAGTATTTT. It codes for CASSYSIKAATGHTQYF.

This clonotype was seen many times. This chain joins TRBV21-1 and TRBJ2-7. TRBV21-1 is designated a pseudogene. The CDR3 has 17 amino acids. CDR3 loop: CASSKESQVKCDYEQYF. CDR3 nucleotides: TGTGCCAGCAGCAAAGAAAGTCAAGTAAAGTGTGACTACGAGCAGTACTTC.

This clonotype was observed many times. The rearrangement uses TRBV6-1 and TRBJ2-5, with 8 bases matching TRBD1. CDR1 and CDR2 from the germline V gene are MNHNS and SASEGT. The length of the CDR3 is 16 residues. Trimming at V came to 0 bases and at J to 5 bases, leaving 8 bases not matched to a gene. The CDR3 sequence: CASSEAGAGGGETQYF. The DNA for the CDR3 is TGTGCCAGCAGTGAAGCTGGGGCAGGGGGCGGGGAGACCCAGTACTTC.

There are a few counts of this clonotype. The J gene is TRBJ2-7, the V gene TRBV2, with a weak D call TRBD1 (5 bases). The CDR3 has 14 residues. V lost 4 bases to trimming and J lost 12 bases, with 22 bases between them. The germline V gene encodes CDR1 SNHLY and CDR2 FYNNEI. CDR3 sequence (DNA): TGTGCCAGCAGTGCCAGCCTTAGGACACCTCATCCGTACTTC. Its translation: CASSASLRTPHPYF.

This clonotype has a single count. The rearrangement uses TRBV6-1 and TRBJ2-3; a weak D match, TRBD2 (6 bases). Germline V lookup: CDR1 MNHNS, CDR2 SASEGT. This CDR3 region has 15 residues. The V end was cut by 6 bases, the J end by 1 base, with 14 bases between. CDR3 amino acids: CASRTRDSRTDTQYF. In nucleotides, the CDR3 is TGTGCCAGCAGGACCCGGGACTCCCGCACAGATACGCAGTATTTT.

This clonotype was observed at least ten times. The CDR3 here is CSARRRAGNQPQHF. DNA of the CDR3: TGCAGTGCTAGGAGAAGGGCAGGCAATCAGCCCCAGCATTTT. This rearrangement joins TRBV20-1 to TRBJ1-5; D gene uncertain. Trimming removed 3 bases at V and 2 bases at J, with 11 bases between. CDR1 and CDR2 from the germline V gene are DFQATT and SNEGSKA (reference sequence). CDR3 length: 14 residues.